Listed here are 25 T cell receptor beta chains from one sample, sequenced in a study of cytomegalovirus exposure and HLA in healthy donors. The table came from immunoSEQ multiplex PCR; TCRdb's copy has only in-frame clones and leaves some out. This sample yields about 270,000 clones, of which 65% to 90% are seen a single time; 0.9% to 1.1% belongs to the top ten. The sequenced sample was PBMCs. These TCRs come from a woman under 30 in good health and CMV-seronegative.

The chain carries TRBV4-3 and TRBJ1-6; D gene unclear. V shed 0 bases and J shed 9 bases, with 15 bases lying between them. This CDR3 comprises 16 residues. From germline, CDR1 is LGHNA and CDR2 YSLEER. In DNA form, the CDR3 reads TGCGCCAGCAGCCAAGAACTGGCTCGGGAGGCTTCACCCCTCCACTTT. Protein product: CASSQELAREASPLHF.

Notes on this clone: This CDR3 is also generated by other DNA sequences in the sample. The chain is built from TRBV27 and TRBJ2-7; TRBD2 matches 8 bases. Germline V gene lookup returns CDR1 MNHEY and CDR2 SMNVEV (reference sequence). The CDR3 runs to 14 residues. The V segment lost 2 bases and the J segment 4 bases; nucleotides outside the gene matches: 4. CDR3 region: CASSLSGSGYEQYF. CDR3 DNA sequence: TGTGCCAGCAGTTTAAGCGGGAGTGGGTACGAGCAGTACTTC.

In this sample, this clone turned up a few times. The chain is built from TRBV11-3 and TRBJ1-2; TRBD1 is a possible D gene (6 bases). CDR1 and CDR2 (germline): SGHNT, YENEEA. The CDR3 has 13 amino acids. Trimming took off 4 bases at V and 9 bases at J, with 15 bases between the two ends. The CDR3: CASSSGTLLSYTF. The CDR3 bases are TGTGCCAGCAGCTCGGGGACACTCCTCAGCTACACCTTC.

The chain is built from TRBV11-2 and TRBJ1-1; D may be TRBD1 (5 bases). The germline V gene has CDR1 SGHAT and CDR2 FQNNGV. This CDR3 spans 12 amino acids. The V end was cut by 4 bases, the J end by 11 bases, with 14 bases between. Here the CDR3 DNA reads TGTGCCAGCAGCTGGGAATCCCCAGGGGCTTTCTTT. Translated, it gives CASSWESPGAFF.

The chain is built from TRBV5-1 and TRBJ1-5, with a tentative D call TRBD1 (6 bases). The length of the CDR3 is 15 residues. Germline-derived CDR1 and CDR2 are SGHRS and YFSETQ. Trimming removed 4 bases at V and 4 bases at J, with 15 bases between. CDR3 sequence (DNA): TGCGCCAGCAGCCCAGGGGACATCGGGAATCAGCCCCAGCATTTT. Its translation: CASSPGDIGNQPQHF.

CDR3 sequence reads: CASSLGGSNYEQYF. For the CDR3, the DNA is TGTGCCAGCAGCCTCGGGGGGAGCAACTACGAGCAGTACTTC. J is TRBJ2-7 and V is TRBV11-3; 7 nucleotides match TRBD2. Germline CDR1 and CDR2: SGHNT and YENEEA. The V segment lost 5 bases and the J segment 3 bases; nucleotides outside the gene matches: 7. CDR3 length: 14 amino acids.

The gene calls are TRBV29-1 and TRBJ1-2; tentative D call: TRBD1 (6 bases). Germline V CDR1 and CDR2: SQVTM, ANQGSEA. V lost 4 bases and J lost 0, with 9 bases in between. CDR3 length: 13 residues. The CDR3 DNA is TGCAGCGTTGTAGGGGGAGCTAACTATGGCTACACCTTC. Its protein is CSVVGGANYGYTF.

The chain is built from TRBV5-6 and TRBJ1-5, with D perhaps TRBD1 (6 bases). V lost 1 base and J lost 2, with 10 bases in between. The CDR3 covers 15 residues. Germline lookup yields CDR1 SGHDT and CDR2 YYEEEE. CDR3 nucleotides: TGTGCCAGCAGCTTGTGGGGGGGCGGCAATCAGCCCCAGCATTTT. Residues: CASSLWGGGNQPQHF.

This clone was observed a single time. This chain links TRBV18 with TRBJ1-5; the D is unclear. This CDR3 is built from 14 residues. The V and J ends lost 6 bases and 1 base respectively, with 10 bases between them. CDR1 and CDR2 (germline): KGHSH, LQKENI. The CDR3 sequence: CASSGEVSNQPQHF. The CDR3 DNA reads TGTGCCAGCTCCGGGGAGGTGAGCAATCAGCCCCAGCATTTT.

This chain joins TRBV4-2 and TRBJ1-1; 7 bases map to TRBD1. J gave up 6 bases and V 5 bases, and 12 bases lay outside the gene matches. The CDR3 runs 15 residues. Germline V lookup: CDR1 LGHNA, CDR2 YNFKEQ. The CDR3 DNA is TGTGCCAGCAGCAGACAGGGAGTCACTTCCCCTGAAGCTTTCTTT. It codes for CASSRQGVTSPEAFF.

This clone occurred a few times. The chain combines TRBV5-1 with TRBJ1-1; maybe TRBD1 (6 bases). Germline CDR1 SGHRS, CDR2 YFSETQ. V dropped 5 bases and J dropped 1 base, with 18 bases sitting between them. The CDR3 loop spans 16 amino acids. As DNA, the CDR3 is TGCGCCAGCAGACTAACAATGGACAGCACGAACACTGAAGCTTTCTTT. Translation gives CASRLTMDSTNTEAFF.

Notes on this clone: One end of the junction does not line up with germline, which may come from a read error. The chain employs TRBV5-6 and TRBJ1-4; no firm D call. This CDR3 is built from 11 residues. Germline CDR1 and CDR2: SGHDT and YYEEEE. CDR3 in amino acids: CASSLEAARAF. DNA for the CDR3: TGTGCCAGCAGCCTCGAAGCGGCTCGGGCATTT. The variable domain in full, with the rest retrieved from reference TRBV5-6 and TRBJ1-4, is DAGVTQSPTHLIKTRGQQVTLRCSPKSGHDTVSWYQQALGQGPQFIFQYYEEEERQRGNFPDRFSGHQFPNYSSELNVNALLLGDSALYLCASSLEAARAFGSGTQLSVL.

In nucleotides, the CDR3 is TGCGCCAGCAGCCAAGTACCAGTCTATAATTCACCCCTCCACTTT. Translation gives CASSQVPVYNSPLHF. The chain carries TRBV4-3 and TRBJ1-6; D gene ambiguous. Looked up from germline, CDR1 is LGHNA and CDR2 is YSLEER. V dropped 1 base and J dropped 3 bases, with 7 bases sitting between them. The CDR3 is 15 amino acids.

The chain links TRBV19 to TRBJ1-1; 9 bases are shared with TRBD1. CDR1 LNHDA and CDR2 SQIVND come from the germline V gene (reference sequence). The junction had 9 bases not matched to a gene; V was cut back by 3 bases and J by 7 bases. The CDR3 extends over 15 amino acids. CDR3 coding DNA: TGTGCCAGTAGTATTCAGACAGGGGGAAGTGGTGAAGCTTTCTTT. It yields the protein CASSIQTGGSGEAFF.

The chain links TRBV6-5 to TRBJ2-1; 8 nucleotides align to TRBD2. V was clipped by 5 bases and J by 6 bases; unmatched bases: 3. There are 13 residues in the CDR3. Germline CDR1 is MNHEY and CDR2 is SVGAGI. For the CDR3, the DNA is TGTGCCAGCAGTCGGGAGGGTTCCAATGAGCAGTTCTTC. Its protein is CASSREGSNEQFF.

This clone has more than one count but fewer than ten. This chain links TRBV30 with TRBJ2-3; 8 bases match TRBD1. The CDR3 consists of 13 residues. From germline, CDR1 is GTSNPN and CDR2 SVGIG (reference sequence). Losses at the gene ends were 0 bases for V and 7 bases for J; bases not matched to a gene: 3. The DNA for the CDR3 is TGTGCCTGGAGTGTACAGGGGGGCAATACGCAGTATTTT. Translation: CAWSVQGGNTQYF.

The rearrangement joins TRBV30 to TRBJ1-5, with 8 bases aligning to TRBD1. The V gene end was trimmed by 5 bases and the J gene end by 2 bases; junction bases not matched to a gene: 5. The CDR3 covers 14 residues. Germline loops: CDR1 GTSNPN, CDR2 SVGIG (reference sequence). The CDR3 is CAWGKQGGNQPQHF. The CDR3 DNA follows: TGTGCCTGGGGAAAACAGGGGGGCAATCAGCCCCAGCATTTT.

CDR3: CASSLGLAGADTQYF. CDR3 DNA: TGTGCCAGCAGCCTGGGACTAGCGGGAGCAGATACGCAGTATTTT. The V and J genes are TRBV6-4 and TRBJ2-3, with 14 nucleotides matching TRBD2. The CDR3 contains 15 residues. Per the germline V gene, CDR1 is MRHNA and CDR2 is SNTAGT. Germline trimming cut 6 bases from V and 4 bases from J; bases unmatched to any gene: 3.

V usage is TRBV19 and J usage is TRBJ2-1, with D maybe TRBD2 (6 bases). The CDR3 has 14 amino acids. Trimming took 11 bases from V and 4 from J, leaving 18 bases between them. Germline CDR1 LNHDA, CDR2 SQIVND (reference sequence). The CDR3 DNA sequence: TGTGCCTCTCGCGGGATCAGGGCTTACAATGAGCAGTTCTTC. Translated, it gives CASRGIRAYNEQFF.

The chain carries TRBV11-3 and TRBJ2-5; possible D gene TRBD2, 6 bases. V was pared by 0 bases and J by 2 bases, with 10 bases between. The CDR3 is made up of 15 amino acids. Looked up from germline, CDR1 is SGHNT and CDR2 is YENEEA. For the CDR3, the DNA is TGTGCCAGCAGCTTAGATTGGAGGGGACAAGAGACCCAGTACTTC. It yields the protein CASSLDWRGQETQYF.

The J gene is TRBJ1-1, the V gene TRBV5-8; tentatively, D is TRBD1 (5 bases). CDR3 size: 14 residues. Germline V CDR1 and CDR2: SGHTS, YDEGEE. Deletions cut 2 bases from V and 0 bases from J, with 8 bases between. The CDR3 coding sequence is TGTGCCAGCAGCTTTGACAGCATGAACACTGAAGCTTTCTTT. It is translated as CASSFDSMNTEAFF.

This clone occurred once. This rearrangement joins TRBV6-4 to TRBJ2-1, with TRBD2 as a possible D gene (6 bases). The germline gives CDR1 MRHNA, CDR2 SNTAGT. V was pared by 6 bases and J by 3 bases, with 12 bases between. The CDR3 contains 14 residues. The CDR3 nucleotides read TGTGCCAGCAGGGAGAGACTAGTCTACAATGAGCAGTTCTTC. As protein: CASRERLVYNEQFF.

The V call is TRBV7-6, the J call TRBJ2-3; 13 bases are a match to TRBD2. The length of the CDR3 is 17 residues. V lost 5 bases to trimming and J lost 5 bases; unmatched junction nucleotides: 10. In germline, CDR1 is SGHVS, CDR2 FNYEAQ. In DNA, the CDR3 is TGTGCCAGCAGCCCCGGACTAGCGGGAGTGCGGCGAGATACGCAGTATTTT. Protein product: CASSPGLAGVRRDTQYF.

The chain has TRBV2 and TRBJ2-2; weak D call: TRBD1 (5 bases). Germline CDR1 SNHLY, CDR2 FYNNEI. The CDR3 contains 14 residues. With 8 bases removed from V and 3 bases from J, the gap between germline ends came to 13 bases. The CDR3 spells CASYWGGDTGELFF. For the CDR3, the DNA is TGTGCCAGCTATTGGGGCGGCGACACCGGGGAGCTGTTTTTT.

V usage is TRBV29-1 and J usage is TRBJ2-1; 8 positions agree with TRBD2. V gave up 8 bases and J gave up 7 bases; unmatched junction bases: 13. The CDR3 loop spans 14 amino acids. CDR1 and CDR2 (germline): SQVTM, ANQGSEA. The CDR3 DNA sequence: TGCAGCACCGCCCGGGGGGGAAGGCAAAATGAGCAGTTCTTC. It is translated as CSTARGGRQNEQFF.